The source of this TCR beta chain is a study of blood T cell repertoires in COVID-19. Germline values: CDR1 MDHEN, CDR2 SYDVKM. This CDR3 contains 14 residues. V was clipped by 5 bases and J by 1 base, with 11 bases between them. Clones were read by immunoSEQ multiplex PCR, and TCRdb kept only the in-frame ones, dropping some. Seen here are about 210,000 clones, roughly 90% observed once, and the top ten hold 1.5% to 2%. V is TRBV28 and J is TRBJ1-1, with D perhaps TRBD1 (5 bases). Input material: peripheral blood. This clonotype was sampled from a man aged 18 to 30 with active or convalescent COVID-19. The CDR3 is CASSPGQSNTEAFF. As DNA, the CDR3 is TGTGCCAGCAGTCCAGGACAATCGAACACTGAAGCTTTCTTT.